The 24 T cell receptor beta chains listed next were all sequenced from one sample in a study of cytomegalovirus exposure and HLA in healthy donors. The study ran its PCR with 60 Vbeta and 13 Jbeta primers. Only in-frame clones appear in the TCRdb table, and some are missing; sequencing was by immunoSEQ multiplex PCR. The sample lists tens of thousands of clones, roughly 79% seen once, with roughly 3.8% in the top ten. The sequenced material came from PBMCs. Receptor source: a middle-aged woman in good health and CMV-seronegative.

The chain has TRBV7-2 and TRBJ1-6; TRBD1 matches 8 bases. This CDR3 region has 14 residues. The germline CDR1 and CDR2 sequences are SGHTA and FQGNSA. The J segment lost 9 bases and the V segment lost 5 bases, leaving 6 bases of the junction unmatched. CDR3 DNA: TGTGCCAGCAGCGTAGGAGGGACAGGTTCACCCCTCCACTTT. It is translated as CASSVGGTGSPLHF.

The CDR3 bases are TGTGCCAGCAGCTTTCAGACAGCCTACAATGAGCAGTTCTTC. Translation: CASSFQTAYNEQFF. The rearrangement links TRBV5-4 to TRBJ2-1; maybe TRBD1 (5 bases). CDR3 length: 14 residues. V dropped 2 bases and J dropped 2 bases, with 8 bases sitting between them. CDR1 SGHNT and CDR2 YYREEE come from the germline V gene (reference sequence).

V usage is TRBV4-3 and J usage is TRBJ1-2, with D possibly TRBD1 on 6 matching bases. The length of the CDR3 is 14 residues. The V gene's germline CDR1 is LGHNA and CDR2 YSLEER. Trimming pared 1 base from V and 8 bases from J, leaving 14 bases between. The DNA of the CDR3 is TGCGCCAGCAGCCAAGCCGGGGGGGGCCCCGGCTACACCTTC. As protein: CASSQAGGGPGYTF.

This rearrangement joins TRBV19 to TRBJ2-5; D not resolved. The germline V and J ends were trimmed by 5 bases and 0 bases, with 10 bases remaining between them. The germline V gene has CDR1 LNHDA and CDR2 SQIVND (reference sequence). The CDR3 spans 14 residues. The CDR3 is CASSDYDYQETQYF. CDR3 sequence (DNA): TGTGCCAGTAGTGATTATGACTACCAAGAGACCCAGTACTTC.

V gene TRBV15 combines with J gene TRBJ1-5, with 8 bases that match TRBD1. Losses at the gene ends were 2 bases for V and 7 bases for J; bases not matched to a gene: 7. From germline, CDR1 is LNHNV and CDR2 YYDKDF (reference sequence). The CDR3 runs 15 residues. The DNA for the CDR3 is TGTGCCACCAGCAGACAGGACAGGGTAAGACAGCCCCAGCATTTT. Its translation is CATSRQDRVRQPQHF.

Only one count was recorded for this clone. The chain recombines TRBV30 with TRBJ2-2, with no clear D. Germline V gives CDR1 GTSNPN, CDR2 SVGIG (reference sequence). CDR3 length: 13 amino acids. V was cut by 8 bases and J by 6 bases, with 16 bases left in between. The CDR3: CAGGGQSSGELFF. In DNA, the CDR3 is TGTGCCGGTGGTGGTCAGTCGTCCGGGGAGCTGTTTTTT.

The gene calls are TRBV9 and TRBJ1-1; D may be TRBD1 (6 bases). Trimming shortened V by 0 bases and J by 4 bases, and 7 bases separated the two germline ends. Germline V gene lookup returns CDR1 SGDLS and CDR2 YYNGEE. The CDR3 length is 13 residues. The CDR3 is CASSVVGATEAFF. DNA of the CDR3: TGTGCCAGCAGCGTAGTGGGGGCCACTGAAGCTTTCTTT.

This clone was counted between two and nine times. The chain couples TRBV5-1 to TRBJ2-7; 8 nucleotides align to TRBD2. This CDR3 spans 16 amino acids. V was clipped by 4 bases and J by 2 bases; unmatched bases: 11. Germline V CDR1 and CDR2: SGHRS, YFSETQ. The CDR3 DNA is TGCGCCAGCAGCCTTTCTGGGGGCGGGGGGACCTACGAGCAGTACTTC. The encoded protein is CASSLSGGGGTYEQYF.

J is TRBJ2-5 and V is TRBV28, with D perhaps TRBD2 (5 bases). Germline V CDR1 and CDR2: MDHEN, SYDVKM. This CDR3 comprises 13 residues. The V end lost 6 bases, the J end lost 2 bases, and 10 bases lay between the germline ends. The CDR3 region is CASSTGFQETQYF. The DNA for the CDR3 is TGTGCCAGCAGCACGGGATTTCAAGAGACCCAGTACTTC.

The chain joins TRBV25-1 to TRBJ2-7, with D hard to call. This CDR3 is built from 11 residues. Germline CDR1 is MGHDK and CDR2 is SYGVNS. Trimming cost V 4 bases and J 4 bases, with 5 bases left between them. In nucleotides, the CDR3 is TGTGCCAGCAGTGGTTCTTACGAGCAGTACTTC. Amino acids: CASSGSYEQYF.

The rearrangement uses TRBV6-1 and TRBJ2-3; perhaps TRBD2 as D (7 bases). V shed 5 bases and J shed 8 bases, with 14 bases lying between them. This CDR3 spans 13 amino acids. Germline V gene data show CDR1 as MNHNS and CDR2 as SASEGT. The CDR3 is CASSQEGGVTQYF. In DNA form, the CDR3 reads TGTGCCAGCAGTCAGGAGGGGGGGGTTACGCAGTATTTT.

The rearrangement links TRBV30 to TRBJ2-2, with unresolved D. Germline lookup yields CDR1 GTSNPN and CDR2 SVGIG (reference sequence). V was cut by 4 bases and J by 3 bases, with 6 bases left in between. The CDR3 loop spans 12 amino acids. This chain's CDR3 is CAWNIDTGELFF. As DNA, the CDR3 is TGTGCCTGGAATATAGACACCGGGGAGCTGTTTTTT.

To note about this clone: At one boundary the junction diverges from the germline segment, which might be a read error. The chain couples TRBV7-9 to TRBJ1-1; D call uncertain. This CDR3 has 12 residues. Germline V gene data show CDR1 as SEHNR and CDR2 as FQNEAQ (reference sequence). The CDR3 region is CSSSLVNTEAFF. CDR3 nucleotides: TGTTCCAGCAGCCTTGTGAACACTGAAGCTTTCTTT.

A word on this clone: An end of the junction does not agree with germline; a read error may underlie this. The rearrangement uses TRBV7-2 and TRBJ1-5; 11 nucleotides match TRBD1. Germline V lookup: CDR1 SGHTA, CDR2 FQGNSA. This CDR3 has 15 residues. CDR3 bases: TGTGCCAGCAGCTTCGACGGGACAGGGGGACAGCCCCAGAATTTT. It specifies CASSFDGTGGQPQNF. Full variable domain (missing parts from reference TRBV7-2 and TRBJ1-5): GAGVSQSPSNKVTEKGKDVELRCDPISGHTALYWYRQSLGQGLEFLIYFQGNSAPDKSGLPSDRFSAERTGGSVSTLTIQRTQQEDSAVYLCASSFDGTGGQPQNFGDGTRLSIL.

This chain connects TRBV19 to TRBJ1-3; D is possibly TRBD1 (5 bases). CDR1 is LNHDA and CDR2 is SQIVND in the germline V gene (reference sequence). This CDR3 contains 16 residues. Trimming left V 2 bases short and J 0 bases short, with 11 bases between. The CDR3 sequence: CASSIRTGSSGNTIYF. In DNA, the CDR3 is TGTGCCAGTAGTATACGCACAGGAAGCTCTGGAAACACCATATATTTT.

The chain is built from TRBV14 and TRBJ1-1; D uncertain. The CDR3 is 14 amino acids. Trimming removed 0 bases at V and 9 bases at J, with 14 bases between. Germline V gives CDR1 SGHDN, CDR2 FVKESK. The CDR3 coding sequence is TGTGCCAGCAGCCAAGATCCGGGAACGAGGAAAGCTTTCTTT. Translating gives CASSQDPGTRKAFF.

The gene calls are TRBV12-5 and TRBJ2-7; TRBD2 matches at 10 bases. The V gene end was trimmed by 3 bases and the J gene end by 0 bases; junction bases not matched to a gene: 5. The germline CDR1 and CDR2 sequences are LGHNT and FRNRAP. The CDR3 contains 16 residues. Written as DNA, the CDR3 is TGTGCTAGTGGTTTTGCACTAGCGGGGAGCTCCTACGAGCAGTACTTC. Translating gives CASGFALAGSSYEQYF.

This chain links TRBV19 with TRBJ2-7; 7 nucleotides line up with TRBD1. Germline CDR1 LNHDA, CDR2 SQIVND (reference sequence). This CDR3 has 14 amino acids. V shed 6 bases, J shed 7 bases, and the junction held 12 bases outside the gene matches. The CDR3 sequence: CASSILGTAPEQYF. The CDR3 region has the DNA TGTGCCAGTAGCATCCTCGGGACAGCCCCTGAGCAGTACTTC.

This chain links TRBV2 with TRBJ2-1; the D is unclear. Germline-derived CDR1 and CDR2 are SNHLY and FYNNEI. CDR3 length: 12 residues. Trimming took off 0 bases at V and 12 bases at J, with 9 bases between the two ends. In DNA, the CDR3 is TGTGCCAGCAGTGAAGCACAGTTTACGCAGTTCTTC. It is translated as CASSEAQFTQFF.

This clone is a singleton in its sample. The rearrangement joins TRBV9 to TRBJ2-2; a possible D gene is TRBD2 (5 bases). Trimming pared 1 base from V and 6 bases from J, leaving 16 bases between. Looked up from germline, CDR1 is SGDLS and CDR2 is YYNGEE. The CDR3 consists of 16 residues. This chain's CDR3 is CASSVLRGLKPGELFF. The CDR3 bases are TGTGCCAGCAGCGTACTCAGAGGGCTCAAACCCGGGGAGCTGTTTTTT.

The V and J genes are TRBV27 and TRBJ1-5; 8 bases fit TRBD1. The CDR3 totals 15 residues. The trim removed 6 bases at V and 4 bases at J, leaving 8 bases unmatched. Germline CDR1 MNHEY, CDR2 SMNVEV (reference sequence). The CDR3: CASSTGTGANQPQHF. In DNA form, the CDR3 reads TGTGCCAGCAGCACCGGGACAGGTGCTAATCAGCCCCAGCATTTT.

The chain combines TRBV19 with TRBJ1-2; TRBD1 matches 7 bases. Germline loops: CDR1 LNHDA, CDR2 SQIVND (reference sequence). V was pared by 3 bases and J by 5 bases, with 6 bases of the junction left unmatched. The CDR3 has 14 residues. The CDR3 region has the DNA TGTGCCAGTAGTATCGGACAGGCCGGGTATGGCTACACCTTC. Residues: CASSIGQAGYGYTF.

The CDR3 nucleotides read TGTGCCAGCAGCTTCGACGTGACAGGGACTTCACCCCTCCACTTT. Protein: CASSFDVTGTSPLHF. This sequence joins TRBV7-2 and TRBJ1-6, with 7 bases fitting TRBD1. There are 15 residues in the CDR3. Germline V gene data show CDR1 as SGHTA and CDR2 as FQGNSA. J lost 9 bases, V lost 3 bases, and 8 bases had no gene match.

The chain combines TRBV5-1 with TRBJ2-2; a possible D gene is TRBD2 (6 bases). The CDR3 covers 14 residues. The V gene's germline CDR1 is SGHRS and CDR2 YFSETQ. V was pared by 4 bases and J by 2 bases, with 9 bases between. CDR3 bases: TGCGCCAGCAGCCCGGGGGTAAACACCGGGGAGCTGTTTTTT. Translating gives CASSPGVNTGELFF.